What follows are 2 T cell receptor beta chains derived from one specimen sequenced in a study of TIL therapy for anti-PD-1-resistant metastatic lung cancer. Sequencing used immunoSEQ v3. TCRdb's table, derived via immunoSEQ multiplex PCR, lists solely in-frame clones and lacks some. The sample lists approximately 18,000 clones, about four fifths seen once, with about 2.2% in the top ten. The time point here: pre-treatment sample, taken before nivolumab and TIL therapy. The source was blood, collected at baseline. The receptors were sampled from a person between 25 and 80 years old with non-small cell lung cancer.

In its sample, this clone was seen a few times. V gene TRBV28 combines with J gene TRBJ1-1, with 9 bases aligning to TRBD1. Unmatched junction bases numbered 3, after V lost 3 bases and J lost 1 base. Germline CDR1 MDHEN, CDR2 SYDVKM. The CDR3 sequence is 15 residues long. The CDR3 bases are TGTGCCAGCAGTTTGGGGGACAGGGCGAACACTGAAGCTTTCTTT. Its translation is CASSLGDRANTEAFF.

Written as DNA, the CDR3 is TGCGCCAGCAGCCCAAACACAGCTAACTATGGCTACACCTTC. Protein sequence: CASSPNTANYGYTF. The V call is TRBV5-1, the J call TRBJ1-2; D is ambiguous. The CDR3 totals 14 residues. V lost 4 bases and J lost 0, with 10 bases in between. Germline V gene data show CDR1 as SGHRS and CDR2 as YFSETQ.